This is a list of T cell receptor beta chains from one sample in a study of T cells after yellow fever vaccination. TCRdb independently ran MiXCR on the 5' RACE reads; one entry per CDR3 protein. In the table there are 200,000 to 300,000 distinct CDR3 sequences, around 6.7% of which are singletons. Sequences were derived from CD4+ T cells sorted from PBMCs, sampled on the day of the yellow fever booster vaccination. The receptor source for this set is a man aged 30 to 39 who received the YFV17D yellow fever vaccine. Each CDR3 is given with its conserved first and last residue. D genes are given only for firm matches. Rows give clone size only sometimes, using once, few, many, or a class for an expanded clone.

>TRBJ2-5|TRBV10-3|many|TRBD2
TGTGCCGCATCGCCGGGGGGGGGTAAAGAGACCCAGTACTTC
CAASPGGGKETQYF
>TRBJ2-5|TRBV19|NA|TRBD2
TGTGCCAGTAGCAGGGGACTAGTCCAAGAGACCCAGTACTTC
CASSRGLVQETQYF
>TRBJ2-7|TRBV7-2|NA|TRBD1
TGTGCCAGCAGTTACAGGGGGCACTCCTACGAGCAGTACTTC
CASSYRGHSYEQYF
>TRBJ2-7|TRBV23-1|few|NA
TGCGCCAGCAGTCAACAAACCCCGGGCCGAATCTCCTACGAGCAGTACTTC
CASSQQTPGRISYEQYF
>TRBJ1-2|TRBV20-1|many|NA
TGCAGTGCCCCGGAGAGGGAGTTACATGGCTACACCTTC
CSAPERELHGYTF
>TRBJ1-4|TRBV7-3|NA|NA
TGTGCCAGCAGCCCCCAGGGTAACGGTAATGAAAAACTGTTTTTT
CASSPQGNGNEKLFF
>TRBJ2-5|TRBV7-2|few|NA
TGTGCCAGCAGCTTTCAGTCCAAAGAGACCCAGTACTTC
CASSFQSKETQYF
>TRBJ2-1|TRBV7-9|NA|NA
TGTGCCAGCAGCCCCACTAGTGATGAGCAGTTCTTC
CASSPTSDEQFF
>TRBJ2-7|TRBV18|many|TRBD2
TGTGCCAGCTCGCCGGGAACGGGAGGGGTCTACGAGCAGTACTTC
CASSPGTGGVYEQYF
>TRBJ2-7|TRBV7-9|many|TRBD2
TGTGCCAGCAGCCCCCCGGGACTAGCGGACTCCTACGAGCAGTACTTC
CASSPPGLADSYEQYF
>TRBJ2-3|TRBV21-1|few|NA
TGTGCCAGCAGCAAAGGAGGAGACAGGGGCTCTACAGATACGCAGTATTTT
CASSKGGDRGSTDTQYF
>TRBJ2-2|TRBV6-1|few|TRBD2
TGTGCCAGCAGGGCGGGAGAAGTGACCGGGGAGCTGTTTTTT
CASRAGEVTGELFF
>TRBJ2-7|TRBV6-1|few|TRBD1
TGTGCCAGCAACTCCGGGACAGGGGCCGCCTACGAGCAGTACTTC
CASNSGTGAAYEQYF
>TRBJ2-2|TRBV6-1|many|TRBD2
TGTGCCAGCTCCCGCCTGGCGGGAGTCACCGGGGAGCTGTTTTTT
CASSRLAGVTGELFF
>TRBJ2-6|TRBV18|NA|NA
TGTGCCAGCTCACCAACAGGGTCTGGGGCCAACGTCCTGACTTTC
CASSPTGSGANVLTF
>TRBJ2-7|TRBV12-3/TRBV12-4|many|TRBD1
TGTGCCAGCAGAAGGACAGGGGGCTACGAGCAGTACTTC
CASRRTGGYEQYF
>TRBJ2-1|TRBV5-1|NA|NA
TGCGCCAGCAGCTCGGAAGAAAGGTACGATGAGCAGTTCTTC
CASSSEERYDEQFF
>TRBJ2-1|TRBV20-1|NA|TRBD2
TGCAGTGCTTTACAAAGGAGCGGGGCTTGGTCAAACAATGAGCAGTTCTTC
CSALQRSGAWSNNEQFF
>TRBJ2-4|TRBV21-1|NA|NA
TGTGCCAGCAGCAGCACAGGTGGGCTAGCCAAAAACATTCAGTACTTC
CASSSTGGLAKNIQYF
>TRBJ2-1|TRBV12-3/TRBV12-4|many|NA
TGTGCCAGCAGTGAATTGCTAGCACCTCTAAGGGATGAGCAGTTCTTC
CASSELLAPLRDEQFF
>TRBJ2-7|TRBV20-1|few|NA
TGCAGTGCTAGAGGAGGCAGGGCCTACGAGCAGTACTTC
CSARGGRAYEQYF
>TRBJ2-7|TRBV19|few|TRBD2
TGTGCCAGTAGAACGCTAGCGGGAGGGCCCTACGAGCAGTACTTC
CASRTLAGGPYEQYF
>TRBJ2-1|TRBV20-1|many|NA
TGCAGTGCTAGGCGCCTAGGCAAATACAATGAGCAGTTCTTC
CSARRLGKYNEQFF
>TRBJ2-1|TRBV6-6|few|NA
TGTGCCAGCAGCGGGCCCACTCTGGCGCAGTTCTTC
CASSGPTLAQFF
>TRBJ2-7|TRBV20-1|few|TRBD1
TGCAGTGCTAGAGCTACCGGGACAGGGGAGCAGTACTTC
CSARATGTGEQYF
>TRBJ2-1|TRBV6-4|NA|TRBD2
TGTGCCAGCAGTGACCTAGCGGGAGGCGGACCTGTCTTCTTC
CASSDLAGGGPVFF
>TRBJ2-2|TRBV6-2/TRBV6-3|many|NA
TGTGCCAGCAAAGGCCCAACGAACACCGGGGAGCTGTTTTTT
CASKGPTNTGELFF
>TRBJ2-7|TRBV5-1|NA|NA
TGCGCCAGCAGCTTCGAGGGTTCACTGTACTTC
CASSFEGSLYF
>TRBJ1-3|TRBV7-9|many|NA
TGTGCCAGCAGCTTAGATCTGGCGTTCGGAAACACCATATATTTT
CASSLDLAFGNTIYF
>TRBJ2-1|TRBV7-2|many|TRBD1
TGTGCCAGCAGCTTACGACAGGGTATCAATGAGCAGTTCTTC
CASSLRQGINEQFF
>TRBJ2-2|TRBV12-3/TRBV12-4|few|TRBD1
TGTGCCAGCAGTCAGGGGGCGAATTCCGGGGAGCTGTTTTTT
CASSQGANSGELFF
>TRBJ2-3|TRBV2|few|NA
TGTGCCACGAGGATACAGGGCCCCACAGATACGCAGTATTTT
CATRIQGPTDTQYF
>TRBJ2-2|TRBV5-1|few|NA
TGCGCCAGCAGCTATGGGGCTCGCGGGGCGGACGGGGAGCTGTTTTTT
CASSYGARGADGELFF
>TRBJ2-1|TRBV18|many|NA
TGTGCCAGCTCACCACCGATCCACAATGAGCAGTTCTTC
CASSPPIHNEQFF
>TRBJ2-5|TRBV7-3|few|TRBD2
TGTGCCAGCAGCTTCGGACTAGCAGAGACCCAGTACTTC
CASSFGLAETQYF
>TRBJ2-7|TRBV5-5|once|NA
TGTGCCAGCAGCTTCGGCCGGAACTACGAGCAGTACTTC
CASSFGRNYEQYF
>TRBJ2-7|TRBV7-2|NA|NA
TGTGCCAGCAGCTTAGTCGGGAGTCTTAGCTCCTACGAGCAGTACTTC
CASSLVGSLSSYEQYF
>TRBJ2-7|TRBV7-2|NA|TRBD2
TGTGCCAGCAGCTTAGGTCGACTAGCGGGAGGTTACGAGCAGTACTTC
CASSLGRLAGGYEQYF
>TRBJ1-4|TRBV19|many|NA
TGTGCCAGTAGTTTCCGAGTATCAACTAATGAAAAACTGTTTTTT
CASSFRVSTNEKLFF
>TRBJ2-7|TRBV28|few|NA
TGTGCCAGCTTGAAATCGGCCCCCTACGAGCAGTACTTC
CASLKSAPYEQYF
>TRBJ2-7|TRBV27|many|TRBD1
TGTGCCAGCAGTTTATCGGTCAGGGGGACCTACGAGCAGTACTTC
CASSLSVRGTYEQYF
>TRBJ2-3|TRBV20-1|few|NA
TGCAGTGCTAGTTTAGCGGGCACAGATACGCAGTATTTT
CSASLAGTDTQYF
>TRBJ2-5|TRBV6-4|NA|TRBD2
TGTGCCAGCAGTCCGGGGGGGCTGGGACTAGCGGGACTTGGGGAGACCCAGTACTTC
CASSPGGLGLAGLGETQYF
>TRBJ2-1|TRBV25-1|few|NA
TGTGCCAGCAGTGAATTTGGTGAGCAGTTCTTC
CASSEFGEQFF
>TRBJ1-4|TRBV7-3|few|NA
TGTGCCAGCAGCCAGACACCTAATGAAAAACTGTTTTTT
CASSQTPNEKLFF
>TRBJ2-1|TRBV7-2|NA|TRBD2
TGTGCCAGCAGCTTACAACCTAGCGGGAGGAGCTATGAGCAGTTCTTC
CASSLQPSGRSYEQFF
>TRBJ2-1|TRBV28|few|NA
TGTGCCAGCCAAATGAATGAGCAGTTCTTC
CASQMNEQFF
>TRBJ2-3|TRBV18|few|NA
TGTGCCAGCTCACCACGATCGAGCGGAGGCACAGATACGCAGTATTTT
CASSPRSSGGTDTQYF
>TRBJ2-5|TRBV20-1|few|TRBD1
TGCAGTACCCCGGGACAGGGGGAAGAGACCCAGTACTTC
CSTPGQGEETQYF
>TRBJ2-2|TRBV12-5|few|NA
TGTGCTAGTGGTTCCCCTCCCGTGGCGAACACCGGGGAGCTGTTTTTT
CASGSPPVANTGELFF
>TRBJ2-1|TRBV10-2|few|TRBD2
TGCGCCAGCAGTGAGTCGAGTAAACTAGCGGGAGTCAATGAGCAGTTCTTC
CASSESSKLAGVNEQFF
>TRBJ2-1|TRBV28|many|NA
TGTGCCAGCAGTTTAGGAGGGAGGAATGAGCAGTTCTTC
CASSLGGRNEQFF
>TRBJ2-1|TRBV7-9|few|NA
TGTGCCAGCAGCCCAATGGTGGAGTACAATGAGCAGTTCTTC
CASSPMVEYNEQFF
>TRBJ2-1|TRBV7-2|few|TRBD2
TGTGCCAGCGTCTCGACTAGCGGGAGAATCGATGAGCAGTTCTTC
CASVSTSGRIDEQFF
>TRBJ2-3|TRBV5-1|NA|TRBD2
TGCGCCAGCAGCTACGGACTAGCGGGATTCACAGATACGCAGTATTTT
CASSYGLAGFTDTQYF